Following are 7 T cell receptor beta chains from one sample sequenced in a study of blood T cells in healthy people across ages. Alongside a J-beta primer mix, a sample-barcoded 5' primer served in a second PCR lasting about 7 to 12 cycles. TCRdb recomputed calls from the 5' RACE reads with MiXCR, one row per CDR3 protein. The sample includes almost 550,000 distinct CDR3 sequences, approximately 25% seen only once; the top ten take 8.7%. A further study also used this sample, focusing on T cells of mothers and their children.

The sequencing sample was made of blood. These receptors were collected from a boy between 10 and 17 years old in good health.

This clonotype was seen only a few times. The chain combines TRBV7-2 with TRBJ1-3; D call uncertain. The germline gives CDR1 SGHTA, CDR2 FQGNSA. This CDR3 spans 15 amino acids. V was trimmed by 2 bases and J by 0 bases, leaving 8 bases between them. DNA of the CDR3: TGTGCCAGCAGCTTATCAGGACGCTCTGGAAACACCATATATTTT. Translated: CASSLSGRSGNTIYF. The full variable domain, rest sourced from reference TRBV7-2 and TRBJ1-3, is GAGVSQSPSNKVTEKGKDVELRCDPISGHTALYWYRQSLGQGLEFLIYFQGNSAPDKSGLPSDRFSAERTGGSVSTLTIQRTQQEDSAVYLCASSLSGRSGNTIYFGEGSWLTVV.

The chain uses TRBV9 and TRBJ2-3; tentative D call: TRBD2 (6 bases). The V end was cut by 4 bases, the J end by 3 bases, with 15 bases between. This CDR3 spans 15 amino acids. The germline CDR1 and CDR2 sequences are SGDLS and YYNGEE. CDR3 amino acids: CASSPGDLATDTQYF. CDR3 coding DNA: TGTGCCAGCAGCCCCGGGGACCTAGCGACAGATACGCAGTATTTT.

There are many counts of this clonotype. This sequence joins TRBV27 and TRBJ2-1; 10 bases are shared with TRBD2. V lost 7 bases and J lost 5; bases outside the gene matches: 8. Germline V lookup: CDR1 MNHEY, CDR2 SMNVEV (reference sequence). The CDR3 consists of 15 residues. CDR3 in DNA: TGTGCCAGCACCTCAGCGGGAGGGGGAAACAATGAGCAGTTCTTC. The encoded protein is CASTSAGGGNNEQFF.

The chain uses TRBV6-1 and TRBJ2-5; 8 bases match TRBD1. The CDR3 contains 16 residues. V gave up 1 base and J gave up 11 bases; unmatched junction bases: 15. Germline V CDR1 and CDR2: MNHNS, SASEGT. CDR3 loop: CASSEVRTTTGVEQYF. CDR3 bases: TGTGCCAGCAGTGAAGTTCGTACTACGACAGGGGTTGAGCAGTACTTC.

This clonotype was observed a few times. The chain employs TRBV4-1 and TRBJ1-4; D gene uncertain. Germline V CDR1 and CDR2: MGHRA, YSYEKL. The CDR3 contains 10 residues. Trimming removed 6 bases from V and 8 bases from J, with 4 bases in between. The CDR3, as DNA: TGCGCCAGCAGACGGGAAAAACTGTTTTTT. It encodes CASRREKLFF.

This chain links TRBV6-6 with TRBJ2-1; the D is unclear. The CDR3 contains 12 residues. From germline, CDR1 is MNHNY and CDR2 SVGAGI (reference sequence). V lost 2 bases and J 6 bases, leaving 5 bases between the germline ends. Here the CDR3 reads CASSYLLNEQFF. Here the CDR3 DNA reads TGTGCCAGCAGTTACCTCCTCAATGAGCAGTTCTTC.

The gene calls are TRBV6-5 and TRBJ2-5; 9 bases fit TRBD2. The J call is doubtful: the DNA matches TRBJ2-1 better. This CDR3 comprises 14 residues. CDR1 and CDR2 from the germline V gene are MNHEY and SVGAGI. The CDR3 region has the DNA TGTGCCAGCAGTACAACACTAGCGGGCGATGAGCAGTTCTTC. Residues: CASSTTLAGDEQFF.